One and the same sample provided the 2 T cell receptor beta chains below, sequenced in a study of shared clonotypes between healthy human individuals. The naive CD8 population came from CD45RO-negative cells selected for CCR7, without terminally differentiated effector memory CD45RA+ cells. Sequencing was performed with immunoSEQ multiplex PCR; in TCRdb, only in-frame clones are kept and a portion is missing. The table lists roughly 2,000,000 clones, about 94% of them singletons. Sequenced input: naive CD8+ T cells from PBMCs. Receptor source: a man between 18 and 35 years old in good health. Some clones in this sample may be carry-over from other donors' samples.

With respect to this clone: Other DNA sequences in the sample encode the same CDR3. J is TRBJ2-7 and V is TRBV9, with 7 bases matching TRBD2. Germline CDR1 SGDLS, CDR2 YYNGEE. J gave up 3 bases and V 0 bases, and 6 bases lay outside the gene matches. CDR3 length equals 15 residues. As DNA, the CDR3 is TGTGCCAGCAGCGTAGGGACTAGTGGGGGCTACGAGCAGTACTTC. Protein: CASSVGTSGGYEQYF.

The CDR3 DNA follows: TGTGCCAGCAGCCCCTACGAGGGGAATGAGCAGTTCTTC. Its translation is CASSPYEGNEQFF. The chain has TRBV7-7 and TRBJ2-1; the D call may be TRBD1 or TRBD2 (5 bases each). Trimming removed 5 bases at V and 7 bases at J, with 12 bases between. The germline V gene encodes CDR1 SSHAT and CDR2 FNYEAQ (reference sequence). The CDR3 is made up of 13 amino acids.